A single sample gave rise to the 16 T cell receptor beta chains below, sequenced in a study of vaccination and CD4 T cells after COVID-19. The antigens for these receptors are not known. Sequencing of cultured CD4+ T cell DNA used the Oncomine TCR Beta short-read assay. Via MiXCR, TCRdb re-called the PCR reads, giving one row per CDR3 protein. This sample has around 21,000 distinct CDR3 sequences, with around 39% found just once. The time point is: late sampling 161 to 241 days after vaccination in a few convalescent patients. Treatment meaning: approximately 9-day PBMC culture with coronavirus spike peptide pools or control peptides (ViraFEST assay). The sample here was CD4+ T cells from blood, cultured in vitro, taken about 7 months after SARS-CoV-2 vaccination. These receptor sequences come from a human donor who had recovered from COVID-19.

The rearrangement uses TRBV29-1 and TRBJ2-7, with TRBD2 identical over 7 bases. The CDR3 spans 12 residues. The germline CDR1 and CDR2 sequences are SQVTM and ANQGSEA. V lost 4 bases, J lost 3 bases, and 3 bases stayed unmatched. The DNA of the CDR3 is TGCAGCGTTGCTCGCGGGGGCTACGAGCAGTACTTC. It yields the protein CSVARGGYEQYF.

The rearrangement links TRBV4-1 to TRBJ2-4; 12 nucleotides line up with TRBD2. Germline V CDR1 and CDR2: MGHRA, YSYEKL. After removal of 1 base from V and 8 bases from J, the junction contained 3 bases not matched to a gene. CDR3 length: 15 amino acids. Here the CDR3 reads CASSQVLAGGDIQYF. For the CDR3, the DNA is TGCGCCAGCAGCCAAGTCCTAGCGGGAGGGGACATTCAGTACTTC.

By share of the sample, this clonotype is medium-sized. The chain joins TRBV20-1 to TRBJ2-3; unclear D gene. V lost 6 bases, J lost 6 bases, and 16 bases lay in between. Germline loops: CDR1 DFQATT, CDR2 SNEGSKA (reference sequence). This CDR3 is built from 13 residues. CDR3 coding DNA: TGCAGTGCGGAGAATGGAATGGCGGATACGCAGTATTTT. Its translation: CSAENGMADTQYF.

This clonotype was seen more than once but under ten times. The V and J genes are TRBV7-8 and TRBJ1-2, with 8 bases lining up with TRBD1. V lost 5 bases, J lost 5 bases, and 10 bases stayed unmatched. Germline lookup yields CDR1 SGHVS and CDR2 FQNEAQ. This CDR3 has 15 residues. CDR3 loop: CASSKTRGLGYGYTF. In DNA form, the CDR3 reads TGTGCCAGCAGCAAAACCAGGGGGCTCGGGTATGGCTACACCTTC.

The chain recombines TRBV20-1 with TRBJ2-5; 8 positions agree with TRBD1. The CDR3 consists of 13 residues. Germline lookup yields CDR1 DFQATT and CDR2 SNEGSKA (reference sequence). J lost 4 bases, V lost 6 bases, and 7 bases had no gene match. CDR3 nucleotide sequence: TGCAGTGCCTTAGGACAGGGCGCAGAGACCCAGTACTTC. It translates to CSALGQGAETQYF.

V gene TRBV19 combines with J gene TRBJ2-1; unclear D gene. CDR1 is LNHDA, CDR2 SQIVND, per germline (reference sequence). The CDR3 contains 13 residues. Trimming left V 3 bases short and J 8 bases short, with 11 bases between. CDR3 protein: CASSITVRDEQFF. As DNA, the CDR3 is TGTGCCAGTAGTATTACGGTTAGGGATGAGCAGTTCTTC.

V is TRBV19 and J is TRBJ1-6, with no clear D. Trimming took 4 bases from V and 9 from J, leaving 16 bases between them. The CDR3 is made up of 15 amino acids. CDR1 is LNHDA, CDR2 SQIVND, per germline (reference sequence). CDR3 amino acids: CASSKGRPGISPLHF. In nucleotides, the CDR3 is TGTGCCAGTAGTAAGGGCCGACCCGGGATTTCACCCCTCCACTTT.

CDR3 residues: CASSERKATQYF. CDR3 DNA sequence: TGTGCCAGCAGTGAAAGGAAGGCGACCCAGTACTTC. V gene TRBV28 combines with J gene TRBJ2-5; D not resolved. The CDR3 is made up of 12 amino acids. CDR1 MDHEN and CDR2 SYDVKM come from the germline V gene. V lost 5 bases to trimming and J lost 7 bases, with 11 bases between them.

The V gene is TRBV20-1, the J gene TRBJ2-2; unclear D gene. Trimming pared 4 bases from V and 6 bases from J, leaving 9 bases between. CDR1 and CDR2 (germline): DFQATT, SNEGSKA (reference sequence). The CDR3 sequence is 12 residues long. CDR3 loop: CSAKTRPGELFF. The CDR3 region has the DNA TGCAGTGCTAAAACCCGCCCCGGGGAGCTGTTTTTT.

The chain carries TRBV20-1 and TRBJ2-4; TRBD1 agrees at 7 bases. Germline loops: CDR1 DFQATT, CDR2 SNEGSKA (reference sequence). V dropped 1 base and J dropped 6; count of bases not matched to a gene: 3. The length of the CDR3 is 13 residues. CDR3 sequence reads: CSARGQGPNIQYF. CDR3 nucleotides: TGCAGTGCTAGAGGACAGGGACCAAACATTCAGTACTTC.

This clonotype has a handful of counts. The chain links TRBV20-1 to TRBJ1-1; D gene uncertain. Trimming stripped 5 bases from V and 1 base from J, with 11 bases between. The length of the CDR3 is 13 residues. In germline, CDR1 is DFQATT, CDR2 SNEGSKA (reference sequence). DNA of the CDR3: TGCAGTGCTGGGCATGCAGGGAACACTGAAGCTTTCTTT. Amino acids: CSAGHAGNTEAFF.

The table lists this clonotype with a few counts. The chain employs TRBV7-9 and TRBJ2-3; D is perhaps TRBD2 (6 bases). CDR3 length: 14 amino acids. Germline V CDR1 and CDR2: SEHNR, FQNEAQ (reference sequence). V shed 5 bases and J shed 6 bases, with 15 bases lying between them. CDR3 sequence (DNA): TGTGCCAGCAGCCTAGGGACTGCCGGGGATACGCAGTATTTT. Its protein is CASSLGTAGDTQYF.

This CDR3 reads CASQGLASTDTQYF. The CDR3 nucleotides are TGTGCCAGCCAGGGACTCGCTAGCACAGATACGCAGTATTTT. J is TRBJ2-3 and V is TRBV19; a weak D match, TRBD2 (6 bases). The CDR3 covers 14 residues. V gave up 9 bases and J gave up 0 bases, with 13 bases separating them. CDR1 is LNHDA and CDR2 is SQIVND in the germline V gene (reference sequence).

The chain couples TRBV20-1 to TRBJ1-1; TRBD1 agrees at 8 bases. The CDR3 totals 14 residues. Germline CDR1 reads DFQATT; CDR2 reads SNEGSKA (reference sequence). The V gene end was trimmed by 5 bases and the J gene end by 3 bases; junction bases not matched to a gene: 8. The CDR3 coding sequence is TGCAGTGCTCTCGGACAGGGTTTCGACACTGAAGCTTTCTTT. This sequence encodes CSALGQGFDTEAFF.

The rearrangement joins TRBV27 to TRBJ2-6, with TRBD1 as a possible D gene (5 bases). CDR1 is MNHEY, CDR2 SMNVEV, per germline (reference sequence). The CDR3 extends over 16 amino acids. Deletions cut 3 bases from V and 1 base from J, with 10 bases between. The CDR3, as DNA: TGTGCCAGCAGTTTTCCCAGGACATCTGGGGCCAACGTCCTGACTTTC. Amino acid sequence: CASSFPRTSGANVLTF. Variable domain in full (rest from reference TRBV27 and TRBJ2-6): EAQVTQNPRYLITVTGKKLTVTCSQNMNHEYMSWYRQDPGLGLRQIYYSMNVEVTDKGDVPEGYKVSRKEKRNFPLILESPSPNQTSLYFCASSFPRTSGANVLTFGAGSRLTVL.

The chain uses TRBV20-1 and TRBJ2-4, with D perhaps TRBD1 (5 bases). V was shortened by 4 bases and J by 0 bases, with 10 bases between the two germline ends. Germline CDR1 and CDR2: DFQATT and SNEGSKA (reference sequence). This CDR3 spans 14 amino acids. The CDR3 region is CSANQGLAKNIQYF. The CDR3 nucleotides read TGCAGTGCTAACCAGGGTCTAGCCAAAAACATTCAGTACTTC.